These T cell receptor beta chains were read from a single sample in a study of CD8+CD57+ T cells in acquired aplastic anemia. TCRdb independently ran MiXCR on the reads; one entry per CDR3 protein. The sample lists 160,000 or so distinct CDR3 sequences, about 50% occurring once. Sequenced material: sorted CD4+, CD8+, or CD8+CD57+ T cells (not recorded which) from PBMCs. Receptors were obtained from a human donor with aplastic anemia. The CDR3 runs from the conserved cysteine through the conserved F or W. D genes are given only for firm matches. Not all rows give a size; the values are once, few, many and, for expanded clones, a class.

D	V	size	J	CDR3	DNA
TRBD1	TRBV11-1	many	TRBJ2-2	CASSFPGQGNTGELFF	TGTGCCAGCAGCTTCCCGGGACAGGGCAACACCGGGGAGCTGTTTTTT
TRBD2	TRBV6-2/TRBV6-3	NA	TRBJ2-1	CASSPTKGLAGGNEQFF	TGTGCCAGCAGCCCCACCAAAGGACTAGCGGGTGGCAATGAGCAGTTCTTC
TRBD1	TRBV9	NA	TRBJ2-7	CASSGTGFVDEQYF	TGTGCCAGCAGCGGGACAGGGTTCGTCGACGAGCAGTACTTC
NA	TRBV15	NA	TRBJ2-5	CATSRDSRIQETQYF	TGTGCCACCAGCAGAGATTCACGGATCCAAGAGACCCAGTACTTC
NA	TRBV3-1	NA	TRBJ2-1	CASSQVPIGRATYNEQFF	TGTGCCAGCAGCCAAGTTCCCATCGGCAGGGCAACCTACAATGAGCAGTTCTTC
TRBD2	TRBV2	many	TRBJ2-7	CASSPSGREQYF	TGTGCCAGCAGCCCTAGCGGGAGGGAGCAGTACTTC
NA	TRBV20-1	NA	TRBJ1-6	CSAPTESNSPLHF	TGCAGTGCCCCGACAGAAAGCAATTCACCCCTCCACTTT
NA	TRBV19	few	TRBJ2-7	CASSPRTVFSYEQYF	TGTGCCAGTAGTCCTCGGACAGTGTTCTCCTACGAGCAGTACTTC
NA	TRBV27	few	TRBJ2-1	CASSPHVLVSNEQFF	TGTGCCAGCAGTCCGCACGTCCTAGTGAGCAATGAGCAGTTCTTC
NA	TRBV25-1	many	TRBJ2-7	CASSVGAEGEQYF	TGTGCCAGCAGTGTAGGGGCTGAGGGCGAGCAGTACTTC
NA	TRBV29-1	once	TRBJ1-2	CSSESGTNYGYTF	TGCAGCAGTGAAAGCGGGACTAACTATGGCTACACCTTC
NA	TRBV15	NA	TRBJ1-1	CATSRELVRETMNTEAFF	TGTGCCACCAGCAGAGAATTAGTACGGGAAACCATGAACACTGAAGCTTTCTTT
NA	TRBV7-3	NA	TRBJ1-5	CASSPQGGQPQHF	TGTGCCAGCAGCCCTCAAGGGGGTCAGCCCCAGCATTTT
TRBD1	TRBV7-9	once	TRBJ2-3	CASSLDRGTDTQYF	TGTGCCAGCAGCTTGGACAGGGGTACAGATACGCAGTATTTT
TRBD2	TRBV11-2	NA	TRBJ2-5	CASSPGTSGGARSKETQYF	TGTGCCAGCAGCCCCGGGACTAGCGGGGGAGCGAGAAGCAAAGAGACCCAGTACTTC
NA	TRBV2	few	TRBJ1-6	CASSGQRNSPLHF	TGTGCCAGTTCGGGCCAGAGAAATTCACCCCTCCACTTT
NA	TRBV29-1	NA	TRBJ1-2	CSVEVREEGGYTF	TGCAGCGTTGAAGTACGAGAAGAAGGGGGCTACACCTTC
TRBD1	TRBV12-5	NA	TRBJ1-3	CASGAPRGQATPNSPGNTIYF	TGTGCTAGTGGTGCCCCTAGAGGACAGGCCACTCCCAACTCTCCTGGAAACACCATATATTTT
NA	TRBV9	many	TRBJ1-1	CASSVEQGHGKGDTEAFF	TGTGCCAGCAGCGTAGAGCAGGGACACGGTAAAGGTGACACTGAAGCTTTCTTT
NA	TRBV11-2	NA	TRBJ2-1	CASSLVGSYNEQFF	TGTGCCAGCAGCTTAGTAGGCAGCTACAATGAGCAGTTCTTC
TRBD1	TRBV7-9	few	TRBJ2-5	CASSQTGEETQYF	TGTGCCAGCAGCCAGACAGGGGAAGAGACCCAGTACTTC
NA	TRBV11-2	many	TRBJ2-7	CASSLWGSRYEQYF	TGTGCCAGCAGCTTATGGGGATCCCGCTACGAGCAGTACTTC
NA	TRBV19	NA	TRBJ2-2	CASREGTYGELFF	TGTGCCAGTAGGGAAGGGACTTACGGGGAGCTGTTTTTT
NA	TRBV12-3/TRBV12-4	many	TRBJ1-5	CASSLGNSNQPQHF	TGTGCCAGCAGTTTGGGGAATAGCAATCAGCCCCAGCATTTT
TRBD1	TRBV20-1	many	TRBJ2-3	CSASHRDREIFTQYF	TGCAGTGCTAGTCACCGGGACAGGGAAATATTTACGCAGTATTTT
TRBD1	TRBV6-2/TRBV6-3	NA	TRBJ2-5	CASSTPRTGHQETRYF	TGTGCCAGCAGTACCCCAAGGACAGGACACCAAGAGACCCGGTACTTC
TRBD1	TRBV24-1	NA	TRBJ2-5	CATSDGTGIETQYF	TGTGCCACCAGTGATGGGACAGGGATCGAGACCCAGTACTTC
TRBD2	TRBV7-9	once	TRBJ2-3	CASSHLAEGTDTQYF	TGTGCCAGCAGCCATCTAGCGGAGGGCACAGATACGCAGTATTTT
TRBD2	TRBV3-1	many	TRBJ2-5	CASSDLAGPETQYF	TGTGCCAGCAGCGACTTAGCGGGACCCGAGACCCAGTACTTC
TRBD1	TRBV24-1	NA	TRBJ1-2	CATSASGRGQGYTF	TGTGCCACCAGTGCTTCTGGCAGGGGGCAAGGCTACACCTTC
NA	TRBV24-1	NA	TRBJ2-1	CATSDITGYNEQFF	TGTGCCACCAGTGACATAACAGGGTACAATGAGCAGTTCTTC
TRBD2	TRBV12-3/TRBV12-4	NA	TRBJ2-1	CASRLGLAASYNEQFF	TGTGCCAGCAGGCTGGGACTAGCGGCGTCCTACAATGAGCAGTTCTTC
TRBD2	TRBV18	few	TRBJ2-5	CASSPPTAGGPETQYF	TGTGCCAGCTCACCACCCACAGCGGGAGGACCAGAGACCCAGTACTTC
TRBD1	TRBV27	NA	TRBJ1-2	CASRQTGGYYGYTF	TGTGCCAGCAGGCAGACAGGGGGTTACTATGGCTACACCTTC
NA	TRBV11-3	many	TRBJ2-6	CASSFPPGGANVLTF	TGTGCCAGCAGCTTCCCCCCCGGAGGGGCCAACGTCCTGACTTTC
NA	TRBV20-1	many	TRBJ1-6	CSARRSAGTHSPLHF	TGCAGTGCTAGAAGGTCGGCCGGGACGCATTCACCCCTCCACTTT
NA	TRBV2	NA	TRBJ2-2	CASSENRVTGELFF	TGTGCCAGCAGTGAAAATCGGGTCACCGGGGAGCTGTTTTTT
NA	TRBV7-2	many	TRBJ1-1	CASSLVWGPTEAFF	TGTGCCAGCAGCTTAGTCTGGGGGCCCACTGAAGCTTTCTTT
TRBD2	TRBV13	NA	TRBJ2-7	CASSSLGTSGSYEQYF	TGTGCCAGCAGCTCCCTAGGGACTAGCGGGAGCTATGAGCAGTACTTC
TRBD2	TRBV9	NA	TRBJ2-1	CASGLGLAGDEQFF	TGTGCCAGCGGCCTGGGACTAGCGGGAGATGAGCAGTTCTTC
NA	TRBV9	NA	TRBJ1-4	CASSVGPVPSTNEKLFF	TGTGCCAGCAGCGTAGGGCCAGTACCTTCAACTAATGAAAAACTGTTTTTT
NA	TRBV24-1	many	TRBJ2-5	CATSDLPGETQYF	TGTGCCACCAGTGATTTGCCGGGCGAGACCCAGTACTTC
TRBD2	TRBV7-9	NA	TRBJ2-3	CASSLNGGADTQYF	TGTGCCAGCAGCTTAAACGGGGGGGCAGATACGCAGTATTTT
NA	TRBV7-9	many	TRBJ2-7	CASSYGTRVSF	TGTGCCAGCAGCTATGGGACCCGGGTCAGCTTC